The 19 T cell receptor beta chains in this list originate from one sample, sequenced in a study of Ad26.COV2.S vaccination and SARS-CoV-2 variants. Treatment: around 19 received Ad26.COV2.S at low or high dose, single or two shots; several received placebo; per-sample allocation not given. All samples were drawn on day 63, counting from the first vaccine or placebo injection. Clones were sequenced by immunoSEQ multiplex PCR, and TCRdb holds only the in-frame ones, with some missing. The repertoire consists of about 400,000 clones, with 88% occurring once and the leading ten covering 3.5%. The sequencing used peripheral blood, collected in a trial of Ad26.COV2.S vaccine versus placebo. Every receptor here comes from a person between 18 and 65 years old who received the Ad26.COV2.S COVID-19 vaccine or a placebo.

This clone was seen only a few times. This chain connects TRBV19 to TRBJ1-3; tentatively, D is TRBD1 (5 bases). The CDR3 contains 15 residues. Per germline, CDR1 LNHDA and CDR2 SQIVND (reference sequence). With 7 bases removed from V and 0 bases from J, the gap between germline ends came to 13 bases. CDR3 coding DNA: TGTGCCAGTAAGGTCAAACAGGACTCTGGAAACACCATATATTTT. It yields the protein CASKVKQDSGNTIYF.

This clone appeared a single time. This chain links TRBV27 with TRBJ1-6, with TRBD1 matching over 8 bases. Unmatched junction bases numbered 6, after V lost 6 bases and J lost 5 bases. Per germline, CDR1 MNHEY and CDR2 SMNVEV (reference sequence). The CDR3 extends over 15 amino acids. In DNA form, the CDR3 reads TGTGCCAGCAGGGCGGACAGGGAGAATAATTCACCCCTCCACTTT. Translating it yields CASRADRENNSPLHF.

Only one count was recorded for this clone. The chain uses TRBV24-1 and TRBJ1-1; D perhaps matches TRBD1 (6 bases). The germline V gene has CDR1 KGHDR and CDR2 SFDVKD. The CDR3 is made up of 15 amino acids. Trimming shortened V by 9 bases and J by 1 base, and 17 bases separated the two germline ends. The CDR3 DNA is TGTGCCACCGGGAGGGTCACAGGGAAGAACACTGAAGCTTTCTTT. The encoded protein is CATGRVTGKNTEAFF.

The sample holds one count of this clone. The genes are TRBV9 and TRBJ2-2; D might be TRBD2 (6 bases). Germline V CDR1 and CDR2: SGDLS, YYNGEE. Trimming left V 0 bases short and J 9 bases short, with 15 bases between. This CDR3 has 15 residues. In DNA, the CDR3 is TGTGCCAGCAGCGTAGTGGATAGCGGAGGGAGGGAGCTGTTTTTT. Amino acids: CASSVVDSGGRELFF.

The V call is TRBV7-9, the J call TRBJ2-1, with a tentative D call TRBD1 (5 bases). Germline V gene lookup returns CDR1 SEHNR and CDR2 FQNEAQ (reference sequence). Trimming left V 6 bases short and J 0 bases short, with 15 bases between. This CDR3 has 16 residues. The CDR3 region is CASSRQGISSYNEQFF. The DNA for the CDR3 is TGTGCCAGCAGTCGGCAGGGCATAAGCTCCTACAATGAGCAGTTCTTC. Complete variable domain (other parts from reference TRBV7-9 and TRBJ2-1): DTGVSQNPRHKITKRGQNVTFRCDPISEHNRLYWYRQTLGQGPEFLTYFQNEAQLEKSRLLSDRFSAERPKGSFSTLEIQRTEQGDSAMYLCASSRQGISSYNEQFFGPGTRLTVL.

The chain has TRBV27 and TRBJ2-7; 9 nucleotides line up with TRBD1. CDR1 and CDR2 (germline): MNHEY, SMNVEV (reference sequence). CDR3 length: 14 amino acids. J was trimmed by 6 bases and V by 3 bases; bases with no gene match: 6. CDR3 region: CASSFNRGQGEQYF. The CDR3 DNA sequence: TGTGCCAGCAGTTTTAACAGGGGGCAGGGCGAGCAGTACTTC.

The V and J genes are TRBV12-3 or TRBV12-4 and TRBJ2-2; D unresolved. The CDR3 has 13 amino acids. The V end lost 1 base, the J end lost 7 bases, and 7 bases lay between the germline ends. The CDR3 bases are TGTGCCAGCAGTTTAGTTCTTGGCGGGGAGCTGTTTTTT. Its translation: CASSLVLGGELFF.

The chain has TRBV18 and TRBJ2-3; D remains unclear. CDR1 and CDR2 from the germline V gene are KGHSH and LQKENI. Trimming shortened V by 3 bases and J by 7 bases, and 17 bases separated the two germline ends. CDR3 length: 15 amino acids. The CDR3 bases are TGTGCCAGCTCACCGCAAAGAGGCCTCGCGAATACGCAGTATTTT. Translation gives CASSPQRGLANTQYF.

J is TRBJ2-1 and V is TRBV6-2 or TRBV6-3; 8 bases map to TRBD2. The CDR3 has 14 amino acids. Germline values: CDR1 MNHEY, CDR2 SVGEGT. The V gene end was trimmed by 5 bases and the J gene end by 6 bases; junction bases not matched to a gene: 6. The CDR3 DNA sequence: TGTGCCAGCAGTCGGGGGGGGGCTTTCAATGAGCAGTTCTTC. Its protein is CASSRGGAFNEQFF.

This clone is a singleton in its sample. The V gene is TRBV3-1 (or the pseudogene TRBV3-2), the J gene TRBJ1-3, with a tentative D call TRBD1 (5 bases). The CDR3 has 14 amino acids. Trimming took 3 bases from V and 4 from J, leaving 10 bases between them. CDR1 is LGHDT and CDR2 is YNNKEL in the germline V gene (reference sequence). CDR3 protein: CASSHPDRGNTIYF. CDR3 bases: TGTGCCAGCAGCCACCCCGACAGAGGAAACACCATATATTTT.

V gene TRBV12-3 or TRBV12-4 combines with J gene TRBJ2-7; D unclear. V lost 4 bases and J lost 2, with 9 bases in between. CDR3 length equals 13 residues. The CDR3 region has the DNA TGTGCCAGCAGTTGGACGCAAGCCTACGAGCAGTACTTC. Protein sequence: CASSWTQAYEQYF.

This chain joins TRBV27 and TRBJ1-2, with D possibly TRBD1 on 6 matching bases. V dropped 6 bases and J dropped 8 bases, with 16 bases sitting between them. Looked up from germline, CDR1 is MNHEY and CDR2 is SMNVEV (reference sequence). CDR3 length: 13 residues. The CDR3 sequence is CASRRRGSGGYTF. The CDR3 nucleotides are TGTGCCAGCAGGCGAAGGGGGTCAGGGGGCTACACCTTC.

The CDR3 loop reads CASSLNRANYGYTF. The CDR3 DNA follows: TGTGCCAGCAGCTTAAACAGAGCTAACTATGGCTACACCTTC. V and J are TRBV7-8 and TRBJ1-2; unclear D gene. Trimming shortened V by 2 bases and J by 0 bases, and 7 bases separated the two germline ends. The CDR3 is 14 amino acids. Germline CDR1 and CDR2: SGHVS and FQNEAQ.

This chain uses TRBV5-1 with TRBJ2-2; unclear D gene. CDR3 size: 15 residues. Looked up from germline, CDR1 is SGHRS and CDR2 is YFSETQ. Trimming shortened V by 0 bases and J by 5 bases, and 11 bases separated the two germline ends. CDR3 nucleotides: TGCGCCAGCAGCTTGGTGGCAGTTAAAACCGGGGAGCTGTTTTTT. Amino acid sequence: CASSLVAVKTGELFF.

The chain links TRBV4-1 to TRBJ1-5, with D tentatively TRBD1 (5 bases). Per the germline V gene, CDR1 is MGHRA and CDR2 is YSYEKL. The CDR3 length is 17 residues. The V end lost 0 bases, the J end lost 4 bases, and 16 bases lay between the germline ends. The CDR3 coding sequence is TGCGCCAGCAGCCAAGACCAGTACGGGACGGAAAATCAGCCCCAGCATTTT. This codes for CASSQDQYGTENQPQHF.

The genes are TRBV5-1 and TRBJ2-5, with TRBD2 matching over 11 bases. Trimming took 5 bases from V and 0 from J; bases not matched to a gene: 6. The CDR3 sequence is 16 residues long. In germline, CDR1 is SGHRS, CDR2 YFSETQ. The CDR3 spells CASRPTSGGYQETQYF. CDR3 sequence (DNA): TGCGCCAGCAGACCCACTAGCGGGGGCTACCAAGAGACCCAGTACTTC.

This rearrangement joins TRBV19 to TRBJ1-1; TRBD1 agrees at 9 bases. With 3 bases clipped from V and 1 base from J, the junction kept 6 bases outside the gene matches. CDR1 is LNHDA, CDR2 SQIVND, per germline (reference sequence). There are 16 residues in the CDR3. Here the CDR3 reads CASSINPGQGNTEAFF. The CDR3 coding sequence is TGTGCCAGTAGTATTAATCCGGGACAGGGGAACACTGAAGCTTTCTTT.

This rearrangement joins TRBV27 to TRBJ2-7, with TRBD1 matching over 8 bases. CDR3 length: 15 residues. The J segment lost 5 bases and the V segment lost 2 bases, leaving 8 bases of the junction unmatched. Looked up from germline, CDR1 is MNHEY and CDR2 is SMNVEV (reference sequence). CDR3 nucleotide sequence: TGTGCCAGCAGTTTAACGACAGGGGTTGTCCACGAGCAGTACTTC. This gives the protein CASSLTTGVVHEQYF.

The rearrangement links TRBV7-2 to TRBJ1-6, with D perhaps matching TRBD1 (6 bases). V gave up 5 bases and J gave up 10 bases, with 15 bases separating them. Germline CDR1 reads SGHTA; CDR2 reads FQGNSA. The length of the CDR3 is 14 residues. CDR3 protein: CASSGRGRGSPLHF. As DNA, the CDR3 is TGTGCCAGCAGCGGCAGGGGTCGAGGCTCACCCCTCCACTTT.